This T cell receptor (beta chain) was sequenced in a study of T-cell reconstitution after alpha-beta-depleted transplantation in children. The CDR3 loop spans 16 amino acids. With 0 bases clipped from V and 3 bases from J, the junction kept 7 bases outside the gene matches. Germline lookup yields CDR1 SGHRS and CDR2 YFSETQ. This sample's TCRbeta library carried unique molecular identifier barcodes. A single record per CDR3 protein comes from TCRdb applying MiXCR to the PCR reads. The sample yields 300,000 or so distinct CDR3 sequences, approximately 23% seen once. The origin of this receptor is a male patient under 18 who had a stem cell transplant for acute lymphoblastic leukemia, so the T cells may come from the graft donor. The source material was PBMCs, mostly from graft donor cells, sampled 180 days after TCRalphabeta/CD19-depleted stem cell transplant. This chain uses TRBV5-1 with TRBJ2-7, with 9 bases lining up with TRBD2. CDR3 nucleotides: TGCGCCAGCAGCTTGGGATTGGCTAGCGGGAACTACGAGCAGTACTTC. Protein product: CASSLGLASGNYEQYF.